These T cell receptor beta chains were read from a single sample in a study of blood T cell repertoires in COVID-19. Assay used: immunoSEQ multiplex PCR; TCRdb lists only in-frame clones, some missing. The sample holds about 150,000 clones, 80% to 90% seen once. Specimen: peripheral blood. These receptors were collected from a woman aged 55-69 years with active COVID-19. The CDR3 runs from the conserved cysteine through the conserved F or W. Each record gives: V gene, clone size, D gene, J gene, CDR3 protein, CDR3 DNA. D genes are given only for firm matches. Not every row has a clone size; where given, it reads once, few, many or a size class.

TRBV9	NA	TRBD2	TRBJ2-2	CASSVGGTSGLYGELFF	TGTGCCAGCAGCGTAGGCGGGACTAGCGGGTTGTATGGGGAGCTGTTTTTT
TRBV19	NA	TRBD1	TRBJ2-7	CASSRTGWDSYEQYF	TGTGCCAGTAGTAGGACAGGGTGGGACTCCTACGAGCAGTACTTC
TRBV24-1	NA	TRBD1	TRBJ2-5	CATSDSGTGGQETQYF	TGTGCCACCAGTGATTCCGGGACAGGGGGCCAAGAGACCCAGTACTTC
TRBV10-1	NA	NA	TRBJ1-1	CASSPSSGADTEAFF	TGCGCCAGCAGCCCAAGTAGCGGGGCAGACACTGAAGCTTTCTTT
TRBV11-3	NA	TRBD1	TRBJ1-1	CASSLGSKGRTDRVGTEAFF	TGTGCCAGCAGCTTAGGATCCAAAGGTCGTACCGACAGGGTAGGCACTGAAGCTTTCTTT
TRBV12-3/TRBV12-4	NA	TRBD1	TRBJ1-1	CASSKTGRAEAFF	TGTGCCAGCAGCAAGACAGGGCGCGCTGAAGCTTTCTTT
TRBV21-1	NA	NA	TRBJ2-2	CASSKSGELFF	TGTGCCAGCAGCAAGTCTGGGGAGCTGTTTTTT
TRBV6-2/TRBV6-3	NA	NA	TRBJ2-5	CASSSLAVEEETQYF	TGTGCCAGCAGTTCCTTAGCGGTGGAGGAAGAGACCCAGTACTTC
TRBV18	once	NA	TRBJ2-1	CASSPSYNEQFF	TGTGCCAGCTCACCCTCGTACAATGAGCAGTTCTTC
TRBV7-6	NA	TRBD1	TRBJ2-2	CASSLEGIGQVPNTGELFF	TGTGCCAGCAGCTTAGAGGGGATAGGACAGGTACCTAACACCGGGGAGCTGTTTTTT
TRBV3-1/TRBV3-2	NA	NA	TRBJ2-7	CASSQDRSGLPAEQYF	TGTGCCAGCAGCCAAGATCGTAGCGGACTCCCCGCCGAGCAGTACTTC
TRBV5-1	NA	TRBD1	TRBJ1-2	CASSSTTGGSGYTF	TGCGCCAGCAGCTCTACCACAGGGGGAAGCGGCTACACCTTC
TRBV18	NA	NA	TRBJ1-2	CASSPNLGDGYTF	TGTGCCAGCTCACCAAATTTAGGGGATGGCTACACCTTC
TRBV7-9	NA	TRBD2	TRBJ2-3	CASSHPRAGRDTQYF	TGTGCCAGCAGCCACCCAAGAGCGGGAAGAGATACGCAGTATTTT
TRBV6-1	NA	NA	TRBJ1-2	CASSYGRGNGYTF	TGTGCCAGCAGCTACGGACGGGGTAATGGCTACACCTTC
TRBV5-1	NA	NA	TRBJ2-3	CASSLEGRNIDTQYF	TGCGCCAGCAGCTTGGAGGGGCGGAATATAGATACGCAGTATTTT
TRBV7-2	few	NA	TRBJ2-7	CASSSQMSPGGSFFYEQYF	TGTGCCAGCAGCTCTCAAATGTCCCCGGGGGGCAGTTTTTTCTACGAGCAGTACTTC
TRBV6-5	NA	NA	TRBJ2-1	CASSYGPQWAYNEQFF	TGTGCCAGCAGTTACGGTCCGCAGTGGGCTTACAATGAGCAGTTCTTC
TRBV6-5	NA	NA	TRBJ2-5	CASAPGVEETQYF	TGTGCCAGCGCCCCGGGAGTTGAGGAGACCCAGTACTTC
TRBV6-2/TRBV6-3	NA	TRBD2	TRBJ2-7	CASSTPRTSGSHEQYF	TGTGCCAGCAGTACCCCTCGGACTAGCGGGAGCCACGAGCAGTACTTC
TRBV25-1	NA	NA	TRBJ2-2	CASSESQFEAGAGELFF	TGTGCCAGCAGTGAGTCCCAATTCGAGGCTGGAGCCGGGGAGCTGTTTTTT
TRBV5-1	NA	TRBD1	TRBJ1-1	CASSHSYRGIMNTEAFF	TGCGCCAGCAGCCATTCCTACAGGGGTATTATGAACACTGAAGCTTTCTTT
TRBV6-2/TRBV6-3	NA	NA	TRBJ1-5	CASSTGDGNQPQHF	TGTGCCAGCAGTACAGGAGACGGCAATCAGCCCCAGCATTTT
TRBV30	NA	NA	TRBJ1-1	CAWSVPPREAFF	TGTGCCTGGAGTGTACCACCGAGGGAAGCTTTCTTT
TRBV20-1	NA	NA	TRBJ1-4	CSASRGTTNEKLFF	TGCAGTGCTAGTCGGGGGACAACTAATGAAAAACTGTTTTTT
TRBV11-3	NA	NA	TRBJ2-2	CASSPAGDTGELFF	TGTGCCAGCAGCCCCGCGGGTGACACCGGGGAGCTGTTTTTT
TRBV28	NA	NA	TRBJ2-5	CASSFHLERAQYF	TGTGCCAGCAGTTTTCATCTCGAGAGGGCCCAGTACTTC
TRBV2	NA	TRBD1	TRBJ1-4	CASRPTGKFEKLFF	TGTGCCAGCAGACCGACAGGGAAGTTTGAAAAACTGTTTTTT
TRBV6-2/TRBV6-3	NA	NA	TRBJ2-3	CASSYSTLDTQYF	TGTGCCAGCAGTTACTCGACATTAGATACGCAGTATTTT
TRBV7-2	NA	NA	TRBJ2-1	CASSLEWAAHFPNEQFF	TGTGCCAGCAGCTTAGAATGGGCCGCCCATTTTCCCAATGAGCAGTTCTTC
TRBV28	NA	NA	TRBJ2-5	CASSLRLGAQETQYF	TGTGCCAGCAGTCTGCGGCTGGGAGCGCAAGAGACCCAGTACTTC
TRBV7-8	NA	NA	TRBJ1-5	CASSLAQVAQPQHF	TGTGCCAGCAGCTTAGCGCAGGTGGCACAGCCCCAGCATTTT
TRBV18	once	NA	TRBJ2-1	CASSRSLVEQFF	TGTGCCAGCTCGCGCTCGCTAGTTGAGCAGTTCTTC
TRBV19	NA	NA	TRBJ1-1	CASKDSSKGNTEAFF	TGTGCCAGCAAGGACAGCTCCAAAGGGAACACTGAAGCTTTCTTT
TRBV3-1/TRBV3-2	once	NA	TRBJ2-2	CASSQRQNTGELFF	TGTGCCAGCAGCCAGAGACAAAACACCGGGGAGCTGTTTTTT
TRBV7-2	once	NA	TRBJ1-6	CASSPNWSFNSPLHF	TGTGCCAGCAGCCCAAACTGGAGCTTTAATTCACCCCTCCACTTT
TRBV28	NA	TRBD1	TRBJ1-5	CASSSSGTGYQPQHF	TGTGCCAGCAGTTCCTCCGGGACAGGGTATCAGCCCCAGCATTTT
TRBV9	NA	TRBD1	TRBJ2-1	CASSVLTGTASPGEQFF	TGTGCCAGCAGCGTACTAACCGGGACAGCCTCTCCCGGTGAGCAGTTCTTC
TRBV2	NA	NA	TRBJ1-2	CASSELGGNYGYTF	TGTGCCAGCAGTGAGCTAGGGGGTAACTATGGCTACACCTTC
TRBV9	NA	NA	TRBJ1-2	CASSVHIDTNYGYTF	TGTGCCAGCAGCGTCCACATCGACACTAACTATGGCTACACCTTC
TRBV7-2	NA	NA	TRBJ2-5	CASSLRQQETQYF	TGTGCCAGCAGCTTACGACAGCAAGAGACCCAGTACTTC
TRBV5-1	NA	TRBD1	TRBJ2-3	CASSSGQASLSTDTQYF	TGCGCCAGCAGCTCAGGACAGGCATCTCTCAGCACAGATACGCAGTATTTT
TRBV6-5	NA	NA	TRBJ2-7	CASSGLYEQYF	TGTGCCAGCAGCGGACTTTACGAGCAGTACTTC
TRBV4-1	NA	NA	TRBJ1-5	CASSQTRQANQPQHF	TGCGCCAGCAGCCAGACCAGACAGGCCAATCAGCCCCAGCATTTT
TRBV3-1/TRBV3-2	NA	TRBD2	TRBJ2-1	CASSQPGLAPDVDEQFF	TGTGCCAGCAGCCAACCGGGACTAGCGCCGGACGTGGATGAGCAGTTCTTC
TRBV2	NA	NA	TRBJ1-4	CASSQETAATNEKLFF	TGTGCCAGCAGTCAGGAGACAGCCGCAACTAATGAAAAACTGTTTTTT
TRBV7-8	few	NA	TRBJ1-5	CASSLGGWGDQPQHF	TGTGCCAGCAGCTTAGGAGGATGGGGGGATCAGCCCCAGCATTTT
TRBV27	few	NA	TRBJ1-2	CASSPLLQTYGYTF	TGTGCCAGCAGTCCCCTCCTTCAGACTTATGGCTACACCTTC
TRBV6-6	NA	TRBD2	TRBJ2-2	CASSTGLAGTGELFF	TGTGCCAGCAGTACCGGACTAGCGGGCACCGGGGAGCTGTTTTTT
TRBV19	NA	NA	TRBJ1-5	CASKGLSGLRNQPQHF	TGTGCCAGTAAGGGTCTCTCGGGGTTGCGCAATCAGCCCCAGCATTTT
TRBV5-6	NA	TRBD2	TRBJ2-6	CASSFRGRSGANVLTF	TGTGCCAGCAGCTTCCGCGGGAGGTCTGGGGCCAACGTCCTGACTTTC
TRBV9	NA	NA	TRBJ2-1	CASSGGGPSYNEQFF	TGTGCCAGCAGCGGTGGGGGCCCCTCCTACAATGAGCAGTTCTTC
TRBV7-2	NA	TRBD2	TRBJ2-3	CASSPTSGRTDTQYF	TGTGCCAGCAGCCCGACTAGCGGGAGGACAGATACGCAGTATTTT
TRBV28	NA	TRBD2	TRBJ2-1	CASSFRTSGSRGNEQFF	TGTGCCAGCAGTTTCCGTACTAGCGGGAGTAGAGGTAATGAGCAGTTCTTC
TRBV29-1	NA	TRBD2	TRBJ2-1	CSVQGLAGLHEQFF	TGCAGCGTCCAGGGACTAGCGGGATTGCATGAGCAGTTCTTC
TRBV15	NA	NA	TRBJ1-2	CATSRDQGRAWNSGYTF	TGTGCCACCAGCAGAGATCAAGGCAGGGCGTGGAATAGTGGCTACACCTTC
TRBV19	NA	NA	TRBJ1-1	CASSNILSTEAFF	TGTGCCAGTAGTAATATCCTGAGCACTGAAGCTTTCTTT
TRBV9	NA	TRBD1	TRBJ2-3	CASSAGTGRVDTQYF	TGTGCCAGCAGCGCCGGGACAGGGCGGGTAGATACGCAGTATTTT
TRBV5-4	many	NA	TRBJ1-4	CASSLYAGGDEKLFF	TGTGCCAGCAGCTTATATGCGGGAGGTGATGAAAAACTGTTTTTT
TRBV19	NA	TRBD1	TRBJ1-2	CASILKTGGAFGYTF	TGTGCCAGTATTCTCAAGACAGGGGGCGCCTTTGGCTACACCTTC